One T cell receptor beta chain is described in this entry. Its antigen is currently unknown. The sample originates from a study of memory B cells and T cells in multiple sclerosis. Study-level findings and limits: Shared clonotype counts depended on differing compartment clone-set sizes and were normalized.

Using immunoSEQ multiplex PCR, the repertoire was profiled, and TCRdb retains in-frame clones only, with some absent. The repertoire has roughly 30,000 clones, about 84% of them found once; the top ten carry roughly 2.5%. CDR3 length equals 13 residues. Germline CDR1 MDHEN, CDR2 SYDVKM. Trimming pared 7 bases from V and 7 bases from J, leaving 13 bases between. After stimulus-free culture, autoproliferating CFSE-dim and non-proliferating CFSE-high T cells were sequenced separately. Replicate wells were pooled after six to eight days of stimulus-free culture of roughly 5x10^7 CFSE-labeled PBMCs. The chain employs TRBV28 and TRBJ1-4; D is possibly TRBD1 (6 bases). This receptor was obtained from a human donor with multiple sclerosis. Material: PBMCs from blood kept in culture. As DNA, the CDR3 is TGTGCCAGCATTACAGGGTTGGGTGAAAAACTGTTTTTT. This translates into CASITGLGEKLFF.